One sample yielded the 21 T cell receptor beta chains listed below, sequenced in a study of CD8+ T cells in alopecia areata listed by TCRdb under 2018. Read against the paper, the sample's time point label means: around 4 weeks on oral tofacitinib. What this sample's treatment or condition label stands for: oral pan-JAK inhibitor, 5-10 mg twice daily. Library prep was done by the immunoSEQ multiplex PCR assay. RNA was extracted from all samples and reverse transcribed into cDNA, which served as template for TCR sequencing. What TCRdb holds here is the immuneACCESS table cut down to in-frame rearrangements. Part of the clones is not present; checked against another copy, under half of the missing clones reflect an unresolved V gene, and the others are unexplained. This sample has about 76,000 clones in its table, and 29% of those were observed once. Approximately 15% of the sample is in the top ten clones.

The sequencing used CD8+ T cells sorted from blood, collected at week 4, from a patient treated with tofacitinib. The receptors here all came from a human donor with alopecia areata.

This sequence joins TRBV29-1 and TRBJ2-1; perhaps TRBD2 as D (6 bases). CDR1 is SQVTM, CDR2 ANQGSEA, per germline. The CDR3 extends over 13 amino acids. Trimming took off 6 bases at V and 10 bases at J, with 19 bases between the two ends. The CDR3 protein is CSVPGGRVAEQFF. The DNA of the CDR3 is TGCAGCGTGCCCGGGGGTAGGGTGGCGGAGCAGTTCTTC.

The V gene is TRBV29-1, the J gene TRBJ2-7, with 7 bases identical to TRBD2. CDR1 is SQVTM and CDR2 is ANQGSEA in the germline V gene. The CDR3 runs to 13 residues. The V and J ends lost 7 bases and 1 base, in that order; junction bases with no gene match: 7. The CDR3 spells CSATGTTSYEQYF. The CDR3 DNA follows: TGCAGCGCCACCGGGACTACGTCCTACGAGCAGTACTTC.

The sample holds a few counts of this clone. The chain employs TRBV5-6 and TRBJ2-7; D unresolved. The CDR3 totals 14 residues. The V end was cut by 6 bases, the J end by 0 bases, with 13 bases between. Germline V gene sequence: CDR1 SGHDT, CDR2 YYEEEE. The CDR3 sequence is CASNGDPFSYEQYF. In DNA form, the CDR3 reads TGTGCCAGCAATGGGGATCCTTTCTCCTACGAGCAGTACTTC.

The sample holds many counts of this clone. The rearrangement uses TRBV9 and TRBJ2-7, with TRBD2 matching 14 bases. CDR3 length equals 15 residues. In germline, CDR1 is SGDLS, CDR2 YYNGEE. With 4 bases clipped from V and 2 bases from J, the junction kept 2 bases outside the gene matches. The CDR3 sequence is CASSPGLAGAYEQYF. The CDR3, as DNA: TGTGCCAGCAGCCCGGGACTAGCGGGGGCCTACGAGCAGTACTTC.

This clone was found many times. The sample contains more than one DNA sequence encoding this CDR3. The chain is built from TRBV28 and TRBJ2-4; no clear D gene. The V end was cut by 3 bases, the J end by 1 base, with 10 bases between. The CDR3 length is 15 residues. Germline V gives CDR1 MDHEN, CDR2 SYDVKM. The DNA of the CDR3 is TGTGCCAGCAGTTTGTGGGTTGAGGCCAAAAACATTCAGTACTTC. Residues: CASSLWVEAKNIQYF.

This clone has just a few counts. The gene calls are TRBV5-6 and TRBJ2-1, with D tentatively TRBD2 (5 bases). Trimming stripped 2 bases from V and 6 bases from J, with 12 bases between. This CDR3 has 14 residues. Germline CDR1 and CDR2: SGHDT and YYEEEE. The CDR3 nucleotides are TGTGCCAGCAGCTTTGGACCTCGGGGCAATGAGCAGTTCTTC. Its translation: CASSFGPRGNEQFF.

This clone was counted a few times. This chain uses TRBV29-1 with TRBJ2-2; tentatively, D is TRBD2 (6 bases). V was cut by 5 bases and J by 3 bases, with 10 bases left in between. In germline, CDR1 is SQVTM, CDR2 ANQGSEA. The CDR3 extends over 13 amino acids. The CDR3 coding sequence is TGCAGCGTTTTAGGAGGGGACACCGGGGAGCTGTTTTTT. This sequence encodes CSVLGGDTGELFF.

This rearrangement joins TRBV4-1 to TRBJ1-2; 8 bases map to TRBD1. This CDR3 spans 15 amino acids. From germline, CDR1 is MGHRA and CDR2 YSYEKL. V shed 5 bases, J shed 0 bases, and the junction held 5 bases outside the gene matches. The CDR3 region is CASSSRTGSNYGYTF. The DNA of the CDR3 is TGCGCCAGCAGCTCGCGGACAGGGTCTAACTATGGCTACACCTTC.

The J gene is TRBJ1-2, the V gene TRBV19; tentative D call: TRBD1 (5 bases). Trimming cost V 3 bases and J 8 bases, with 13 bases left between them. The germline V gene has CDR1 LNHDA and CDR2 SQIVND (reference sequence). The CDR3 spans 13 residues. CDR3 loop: CASSIRDAMGYTF. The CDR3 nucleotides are TGTGCCAGTAGTATCCGGGACGCAATGGGCTACACCTTC.

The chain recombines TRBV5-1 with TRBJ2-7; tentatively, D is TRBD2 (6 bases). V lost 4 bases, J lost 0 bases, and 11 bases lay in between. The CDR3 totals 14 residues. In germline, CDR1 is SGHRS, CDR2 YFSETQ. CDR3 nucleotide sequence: TGCGCCAGCAGCCTGACTAGAAACTCCTACGAGCAGTACTTC. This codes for CASSLTRNSYEQYF.

CDR3 in amino acids: CAWSAVEGYYEQYF. The CDR3 coding sequence is TGTGCCTGGAGTGCAGTCGAGGGATACTACGAGCAGTACTTC. V and J are TRBV30 and TRBJ2-7; a possible D gene is TRBD2 (5 bases). Trimming removed 1 base at V and 3 bases at J, with 13 bases between. Germline-derived CDR1 and CDR2 are GTSNPN and SVGIG (reference sequence). CDR3 length: 14 amino acids.

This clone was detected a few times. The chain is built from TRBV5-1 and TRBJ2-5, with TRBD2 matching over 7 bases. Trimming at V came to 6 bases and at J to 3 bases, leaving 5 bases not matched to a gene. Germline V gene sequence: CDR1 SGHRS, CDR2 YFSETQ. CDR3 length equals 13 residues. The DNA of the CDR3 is TGCGCCAGCAACGAGGGAGGGGAAGAGACCCAGTACTTC. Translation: CASNEGGEETQYF.

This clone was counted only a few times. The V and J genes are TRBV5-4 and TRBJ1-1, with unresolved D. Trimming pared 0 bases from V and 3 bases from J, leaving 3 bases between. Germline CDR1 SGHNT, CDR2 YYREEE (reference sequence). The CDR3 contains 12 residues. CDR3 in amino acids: CASSLEDTEAFF. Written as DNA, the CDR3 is TGTGCCAGCAGCTTGGAGGACACTGAAGCTTTCTTT.

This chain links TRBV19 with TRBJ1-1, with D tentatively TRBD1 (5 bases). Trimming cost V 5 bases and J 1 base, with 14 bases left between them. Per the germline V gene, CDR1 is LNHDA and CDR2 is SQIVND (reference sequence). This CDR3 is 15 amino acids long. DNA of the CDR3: TGTGCCAGTAGTCGGGGGGGTAATGGGAACACTGAAGCTTTCTTT. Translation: CASSRGGNGNTEAFF.

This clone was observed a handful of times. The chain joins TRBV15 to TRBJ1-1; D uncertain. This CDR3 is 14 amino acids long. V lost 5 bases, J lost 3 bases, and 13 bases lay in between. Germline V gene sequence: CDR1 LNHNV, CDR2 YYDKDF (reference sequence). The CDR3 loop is CATSGRAEDTEAFF. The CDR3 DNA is TGTGCCACCAGCGGGCGGGCGGAGGACACTGAAGCTTTCTTT. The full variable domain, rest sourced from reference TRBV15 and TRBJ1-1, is DAMVIQNPRYQVTQFGKPVTLSCSQTLNHNVMYWYQQKSSQAPKLLFHYYDKDFNNEADTPDNFQSRRPNTSFCFLDIRSPGLGDTAMYLCATSGRAEDTEAFFGQGTRLTVV.

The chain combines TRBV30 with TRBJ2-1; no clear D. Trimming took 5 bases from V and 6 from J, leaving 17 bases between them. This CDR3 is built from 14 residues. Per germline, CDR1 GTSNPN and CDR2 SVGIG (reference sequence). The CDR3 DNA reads TGTGCCTGGCGTGGCCCAGCTTCCGGCAATGAGCAGTTCTTC. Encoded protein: CAWRGPASGNEQFF.

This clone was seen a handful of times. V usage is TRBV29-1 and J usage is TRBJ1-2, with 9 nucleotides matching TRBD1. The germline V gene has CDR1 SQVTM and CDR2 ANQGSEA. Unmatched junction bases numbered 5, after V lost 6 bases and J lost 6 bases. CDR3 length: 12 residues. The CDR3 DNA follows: TGCAGCGTCCCCGGGACAGGGCATGGCTACACCTTC. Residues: CSVPGTGHGYTF.

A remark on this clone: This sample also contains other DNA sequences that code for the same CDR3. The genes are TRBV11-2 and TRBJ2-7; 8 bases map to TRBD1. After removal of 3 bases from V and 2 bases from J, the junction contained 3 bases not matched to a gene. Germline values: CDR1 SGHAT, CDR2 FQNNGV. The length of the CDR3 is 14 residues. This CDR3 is CASSFGTGTYEQYF. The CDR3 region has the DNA TGTGCCAGCAGCTTCGGGACAGGAACCTACGAGCAGTACTTC.

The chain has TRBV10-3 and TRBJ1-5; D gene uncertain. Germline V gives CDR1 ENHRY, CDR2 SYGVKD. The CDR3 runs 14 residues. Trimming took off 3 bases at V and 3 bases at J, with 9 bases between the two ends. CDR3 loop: CAISDLGLNQPQHF. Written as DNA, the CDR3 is TGTGCCATCAGTGACCTCGGCCTCAATCAGCCCCAGCATTTT.

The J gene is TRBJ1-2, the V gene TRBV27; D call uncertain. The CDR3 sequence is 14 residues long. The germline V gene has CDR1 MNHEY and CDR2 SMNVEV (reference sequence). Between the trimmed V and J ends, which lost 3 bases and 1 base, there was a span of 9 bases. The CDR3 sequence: CASSFRALNYGYTF. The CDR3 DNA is TGTGCCAGCAGTTTCCGGGCCCTTAACTATGGCTACACCTTC.

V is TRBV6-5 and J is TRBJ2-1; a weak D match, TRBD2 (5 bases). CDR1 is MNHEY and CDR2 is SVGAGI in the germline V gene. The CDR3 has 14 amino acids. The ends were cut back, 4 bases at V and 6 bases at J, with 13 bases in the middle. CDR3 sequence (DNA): TGTGCCAGCAGTTCAGGACTGGGTTTCAATGAGCAGTTCTTC. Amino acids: CASSSGLGFNEQFF.